Listed here are 9 T cell receptor beta chains from one sample, sequenced in a study of cytomegalovirus exposure and HLA in healthy donors. Primers included in the PCR were 60 Vbeta and 13 Jbeta primers. Method: immunoSEQ multiplex PCR; TCRdb's copy keeps in-frame clones and lacks some. The sample includes fewer than 200,000 clones, roughly 80% of them seen just once. Input material: PBMCs. All receptors come from a human donor in good health.

This clone was seen only a few times. The rearrangement joins TRBV5-1 to TRBJ2-7, with D tentatively TRBD2 (5 bases). This CDR3 spans 14 amino acids. V lost 5 bases to trimming and J lost 0 bases, with 12 bases between them. Per the germline V gene, CDR1 is SGHRS and CDR2 is YFSETQ. Written as DNA, the CDR3 is TGCGCCAGCAGATCTACTAGGACCTCCTACGAGCAGTACTTC. Translating gives CASRSTRTSYEQYF.

The rearrangement links TRBV6-1 to TRBJ2-7; 8 bases agree with TRBD1. The CDR3 is made up of 13 amino acids. CDR1 is MNHNS, CDR2 SASEGT, per germline. V shed 7 bases and J 2 bases; nucleotides not matched to a gene: 4. The CDR3 region is CASNDRGAYEQYF. CDR3 nucleotide sequence: TGTGCCAGCAATGACAGGGGTGCCTACGAGCAGTACTTC.

V gene TRBV7-9 combines with J gene TRBJ1-2, with 8 bases matching TRBD1. The CDR3 runs to 17 residues. Germline V lookup: CDR1 SEHNR, CDR2 FQNEAQ (reference sequence). After removal of 6 bases from V and 8 bases from J, the junction contained 20 bases not matched to a gene. This CDR3 reads CASSIRSTGGQRRGYTF. DNA for the CDR3: TGTGCCAGCAGTATTAGGTCCACAGGGGGACAACGGCGAGGCTACACCTTC.

The chain has TRBV6-1 and TRBJ2-1, with unresolved D. The germline V and J ends were trimmed by 7 bases and 6 bases, with 7 bases remaining between them. Germline assignment: CDR1 MNHNS and CDR2 SASEGT. The CDR3 is 11 amino acids. The CDR3 sequence is CASTFLNEQFF. CDR3 bases: TGTGCCAGCACGTTTCTCAATGAGCAGTTCTTC.

This rearrangement joins TRBV27 to TRBJ1-1; the match to TRBD1 covers 7 bases. The junction had 10 bases not matched to a gene; V was cut back by 10 bases and J by 5 bases. The CDR3 length is 13 residues. Germline CDR1 and CDR2: MNHEY and SMNVEV (reference sequence). This CDR3 reads CATKDRVRTEAFF. Written as DNA, the CDR3 is TGTGCCACCAAAGACAGGGTGCGAACTGAAGCTTTCTTT.

The chain has TRBV10-3 and TRBJ1-5, with D uncertain. The CDR3 is 14 amino acids. The germline CDR1 and CDR2 sequences are ENHRY and SYGVKD. The V gene lost 4 bases and the J gene lost 6 bases, with 13 bases spanning the gap. CDR3 nucleotide sequence: TGTGCCATCAGTGTAGGAGGCGGGGTTCAGCCCCAGCATTTT. Its protein is CAISVGGGVQPQHF.

The rearrangement links TRBV7-9 to TRBJ2-7; possibly TRBD2 for D (7 bases). The CDR3 extends over 14 amino acids. V lost 1 base, J lost 3 bases, and 10 bases lay in between. Germline CDR1 SEHNR, CDR2 FQNEAQ (reference sequence). CDR3: CASSLEGGLYEQYF. CDR3 in DNA: TGTGCCAGCAGCTTAGAGGGGGGGCTCTACGAGCAGTACTTC.

V and J are TRBV19 and TRBJ1-2, with 7 bases fitting TRBD1. This CDR3 is 12 amino acids long. Trimming cost V 5 bases and J 13 bases; bases outside gene matches: 10. Per the germline V gene, CDR1 is LNHDA and CDR2 is SQIVND (reference sequence). The CDR3 loop reads CASSSGTASLTF. For the CDR3, the DNA is TGTGCCAGTAGTTCCGGGACAGCTAGTCTCACCTTC.

V is TRBV5-1 and J is TRBJ1-1; 10 bases map to TRBD1. The CDR3 totals 14 residues. The V segment lost 4 bases and the J segment 3 bases; nucleotides outside the gene matches: 3. The germline CDR1 and CDR2 sequences are SGHRS and YFSETQ. DNA of the CDR3: TGCGCCAGCAGCCACGGGACAGGGGACACTGAAGCTTTCTTT. Translating it yields CASSHGTGDTEAFF.